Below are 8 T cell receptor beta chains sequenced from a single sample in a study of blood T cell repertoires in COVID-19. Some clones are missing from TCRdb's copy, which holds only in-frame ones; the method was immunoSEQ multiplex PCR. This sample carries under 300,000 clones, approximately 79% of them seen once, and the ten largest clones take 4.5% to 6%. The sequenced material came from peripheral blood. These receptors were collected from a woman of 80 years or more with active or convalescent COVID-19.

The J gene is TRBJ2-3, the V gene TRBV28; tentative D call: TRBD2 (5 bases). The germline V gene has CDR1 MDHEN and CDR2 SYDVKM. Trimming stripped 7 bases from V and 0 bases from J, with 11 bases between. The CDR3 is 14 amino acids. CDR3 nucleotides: TGTGCCAGCATGAGGGTCCCGAGCACAGATACGCAGTATTTT. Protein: CASMRVPSTDTQYF.

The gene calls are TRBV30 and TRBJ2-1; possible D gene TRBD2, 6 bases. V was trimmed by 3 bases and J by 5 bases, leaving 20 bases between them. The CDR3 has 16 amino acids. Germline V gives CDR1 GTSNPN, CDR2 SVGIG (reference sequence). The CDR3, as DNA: TGTGCCTGGAGGGGTAGTCTCGGGAGAGGGAACAATGAGCAGTTCTTC. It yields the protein CAWRGSLGRGNNEQFF.

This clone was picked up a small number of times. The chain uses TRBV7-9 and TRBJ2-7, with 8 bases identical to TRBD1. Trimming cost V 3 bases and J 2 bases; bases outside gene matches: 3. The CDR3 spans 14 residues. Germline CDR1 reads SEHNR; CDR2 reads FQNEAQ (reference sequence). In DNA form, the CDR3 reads TGTGCCAGCAGCTTGACAGGGGTGACCTACGAGCAGTACTTC. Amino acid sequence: CASSLTGVTYEQYF.

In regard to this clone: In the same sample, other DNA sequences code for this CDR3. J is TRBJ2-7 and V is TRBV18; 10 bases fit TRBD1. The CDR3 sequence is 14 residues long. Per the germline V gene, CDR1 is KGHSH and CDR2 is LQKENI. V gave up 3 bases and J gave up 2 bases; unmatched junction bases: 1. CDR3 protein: CASSPGTGAYEQYF. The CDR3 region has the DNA TGTGCCAGCTCACCCGGGACAGGGGCCTACGAGCAGTACTTC.

In DNA, the CDR3 is TGTGCCAGCAGCTTGGAGCGGTCCTACTCTGGAAACACCATATATTTT. Protein: CASSLERSYSGNTIYF. This chain connects TRBV5-8 to TRBJ1-3; no definite D call. Deletions cut 0 bases from V and 0 bases from J, with 10 bases between. Per the germline V gene, CDR1 is SGHTS and CDR2 is YDEGEE. The CDR3 spans 16 residues. The whole variable domain, filled in from reference TRBV5-8 and TRBJ1-3, reads EAGVTQSPTHLIKTRGQQATLRCSPISGHTSVYWYQQALGLGLQFLLWYDEGEERNRGNFPPRFSGRQFPNYSSELNVNALELEDSALYLCASSLERSYSGNTIYFGEGSWLTVV.

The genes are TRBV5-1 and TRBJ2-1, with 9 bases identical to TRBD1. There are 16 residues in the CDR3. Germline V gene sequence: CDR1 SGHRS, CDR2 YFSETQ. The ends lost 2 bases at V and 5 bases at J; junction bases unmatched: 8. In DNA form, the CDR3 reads TGCGCCAGCAGCTTACTTCCCGGACAGGGGAACAATGAGCAGTTCTTC. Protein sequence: CASSLLPGQGNNEQFF.

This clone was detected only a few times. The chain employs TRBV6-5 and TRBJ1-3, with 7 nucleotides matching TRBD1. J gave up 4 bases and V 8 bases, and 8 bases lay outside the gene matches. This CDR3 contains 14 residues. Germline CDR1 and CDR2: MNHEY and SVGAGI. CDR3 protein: CASRDSRAGNTIYF. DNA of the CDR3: TGTGCCAGCCGGGACAGCCGGGCAGGAAACACCATATATTTT.

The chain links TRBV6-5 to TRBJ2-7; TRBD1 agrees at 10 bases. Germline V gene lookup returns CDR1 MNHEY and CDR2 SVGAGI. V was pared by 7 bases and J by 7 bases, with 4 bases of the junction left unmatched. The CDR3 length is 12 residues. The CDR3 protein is CASKRTGGEQYF. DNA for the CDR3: TGTGCCAGCAAAAGGACAGGGGGGGAGCAGTACTTC.